This TCR beta chain comes out of a study of blood T cells in healthy people across ages. The study, taken as a whole, reports: Estimates drawn from one million T cells were deemed to understate diversity. The study found TCR beta diversity correlated strongly with naive T cell percentage.

This clonotype was observed a handful of times. Its antigen is undetermined. CDR1 is MDHEN, CDR2 SYDVKM, per germline. J lost 8 bases, V lost 8 bases, and 15 bases had no gene match. This CDR3 has 15 amino acids. Primers used in a second PCR of about 7 to 12 cycles were a sample-barcoded 5' primer and a J-beta primer mix. TCRdb used MiXCR to reprocess the 5' RACE reads, holding one entry per CDR3 protein. The sample has more than 600,000 distinct CDR3 sequences, 20% to 30% seen once; the top ten hold roughly 9%. Another study also made use of these data, one on T cells of mothers and their children. From that second work: No clone of persistent microchimeric T cells was detected.

The chain couples TRBV28 to TRBJ1-2; 9 nucleotides agree with TRBD1. Sequenced material: blood. The clonotype originates from a boy aged 5-17 years in good health. The CDR3 DNA reads as TGTGCCAGCGGTCTATCCGGGACAGGGTTTCGAGGCTACACCTTC. Residues: CASGLSGTGFRGYTF.